The rows below give T cell receptor beta chains drawn from one sample of a study of blood T cells in healthy people across ages. TCRdb called the 5' RACE reads again in MiXCR, with one record for every CDR3 protein. The sample lists roughly 790,000 distinct CDR3 sequences; around 46% were seen once. Sequenced material: blood. These receptors all come from a woman aged 55-70 years in good health. The CDR3 runs from the conserved cysteine through the conserved F or W. Fields, in order: CDR3 protein, CDR3 DNA, D gene, V gene, J gene, clone size. The D gene is left open where the match is weak. Expanded clones are given a class, and other clones once, few, many or no size at all.

CAWSAMTGGPYEQYF,TGTGCCTGGAGCGCCATGACAGGGGGACCCTACGAGCAGTACTTC,TRBD1,TRBV30,TRBJ2-7,few
CASSFWAEEAFF,TGTGCCAGCAGCTTTTGGGCGGAAGAAGCTTTCTTT,NA,TRBV7-9,TRBJ1-1,NA
CAIGRAAGNQPQHF,TGTGCCATCGGGCGGGCGGCAGGGAATCAGCCCCAGCATTTT,NA,TRBV10-3,TRBJ1-5,NA
CASSSGLREETQYF,TGTGCCAGCAGCTCTGGCCTGAGGGAAGAGACCCAGTACTTC,NA,TRBV7-2,TRBJ2-5,NA
CASSLDPRLSSYEQYF,TGTGCCAGCAGTTTAGACCCGCGGCTAAGCTCCTACGAGCAGTACTTC,NA,TRBV12-3/TRBV12-4,TRBJ2-7,few
CAISEQTLGLYEQYF,TGTGCCATCAGTGAACAGACCCTGGGACTCTACGAGCAGTACTTC,NA,TRBV10-3,TRBJ2-7,few
CSARDPGLSYEQYF,TGCAGTGCTAGGGACCCAGGACTATCCTACGAGCAGTACTTC,NA,TRBV20-1,TRBJ2-7,few
CAGSLAPGGATDTQYF,TGTGCCGGCAGCTTAGCTCCAGGGGGTGCCACAGATACGCAGTATTTT,TRBD1,TRBV7-9,TRBJ2-3,NA
CASSDGQGANGYTF,TGTGCCAGCAGTGACGGGCAGGGGGCGAATGGCTACACCTTC,TRBD1,TRBV2,TRBJ1-2,NA
CASSRSHSNQPQHF,TGTGCCAGCAGTCGTAGCCATAGCAATCAGCCCCAGCATTTT,NA,TRBV12-3/TRBV12-4,TRBJ1-5,few